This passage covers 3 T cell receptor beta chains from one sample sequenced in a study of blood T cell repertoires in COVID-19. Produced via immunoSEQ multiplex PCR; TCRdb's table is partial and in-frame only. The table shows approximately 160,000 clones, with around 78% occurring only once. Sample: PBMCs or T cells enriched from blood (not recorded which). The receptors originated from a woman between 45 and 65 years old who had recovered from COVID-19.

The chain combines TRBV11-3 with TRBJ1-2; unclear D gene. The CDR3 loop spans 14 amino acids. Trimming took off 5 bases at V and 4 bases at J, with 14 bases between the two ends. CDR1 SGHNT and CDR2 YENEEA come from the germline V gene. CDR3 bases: TGTGCCAGCAGCCCCCAGACGGGGAGCTATGGCTACACCTTC. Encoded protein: CASSPQTGSYGYTF.

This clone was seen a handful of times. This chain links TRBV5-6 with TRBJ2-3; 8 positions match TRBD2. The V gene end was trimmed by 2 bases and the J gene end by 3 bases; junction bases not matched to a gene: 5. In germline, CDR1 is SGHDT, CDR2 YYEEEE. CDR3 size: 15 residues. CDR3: CASSFLSGGTDTQYF. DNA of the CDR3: TGTGCCAGCAGCTTTCTCTCGGGGGGGACAGATACGCAGTATTTT.

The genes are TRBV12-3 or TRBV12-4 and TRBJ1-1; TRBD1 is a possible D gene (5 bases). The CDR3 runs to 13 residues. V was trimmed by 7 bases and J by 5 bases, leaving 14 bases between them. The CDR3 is CASNPSGGTEAFF. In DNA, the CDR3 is TGTGCCAGCAACCCATCCGGGGGAACTGAAGCTTTCTTT.